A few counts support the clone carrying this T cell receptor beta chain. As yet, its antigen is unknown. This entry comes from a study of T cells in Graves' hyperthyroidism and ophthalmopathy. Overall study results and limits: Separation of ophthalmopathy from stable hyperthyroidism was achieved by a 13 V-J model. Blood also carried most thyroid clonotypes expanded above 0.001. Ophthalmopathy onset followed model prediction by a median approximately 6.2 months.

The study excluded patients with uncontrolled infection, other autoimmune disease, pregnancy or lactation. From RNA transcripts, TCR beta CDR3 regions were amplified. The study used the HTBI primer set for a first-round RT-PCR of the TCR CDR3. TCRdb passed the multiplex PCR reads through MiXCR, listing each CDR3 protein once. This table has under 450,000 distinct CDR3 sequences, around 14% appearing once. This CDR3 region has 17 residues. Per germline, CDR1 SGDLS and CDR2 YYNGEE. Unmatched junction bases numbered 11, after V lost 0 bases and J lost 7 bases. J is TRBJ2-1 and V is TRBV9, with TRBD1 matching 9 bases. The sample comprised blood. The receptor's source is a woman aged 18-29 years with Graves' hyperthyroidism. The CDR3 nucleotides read TGTGCCAGCAGCGTAGGAACCGGGACAGGGTTTGGGAATGAGCAGTTCTTC. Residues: CASSVGTGTGFGNEQFF.